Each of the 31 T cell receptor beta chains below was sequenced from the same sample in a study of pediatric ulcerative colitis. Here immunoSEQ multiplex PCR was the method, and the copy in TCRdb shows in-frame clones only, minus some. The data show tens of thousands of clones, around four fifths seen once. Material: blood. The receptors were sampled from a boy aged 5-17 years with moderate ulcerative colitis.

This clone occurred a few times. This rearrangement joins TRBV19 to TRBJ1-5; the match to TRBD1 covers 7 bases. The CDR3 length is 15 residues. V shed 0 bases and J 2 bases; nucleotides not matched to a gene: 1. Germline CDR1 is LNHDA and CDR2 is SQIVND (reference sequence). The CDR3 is CASSIDRGGNQPQHF. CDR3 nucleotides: TGTGCCAGTAGTATAGACAGGGGGGGCAATCAGCCCCAGCATTTT.

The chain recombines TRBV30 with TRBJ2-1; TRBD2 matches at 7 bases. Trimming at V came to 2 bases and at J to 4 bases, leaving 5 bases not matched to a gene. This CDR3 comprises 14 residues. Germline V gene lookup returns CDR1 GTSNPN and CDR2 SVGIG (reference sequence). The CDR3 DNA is TGTGCCTGGAGTAGGGGTAGCGGGTACAATGAGCAGTTCTTC. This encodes CAWSRGSGYNEQFF.

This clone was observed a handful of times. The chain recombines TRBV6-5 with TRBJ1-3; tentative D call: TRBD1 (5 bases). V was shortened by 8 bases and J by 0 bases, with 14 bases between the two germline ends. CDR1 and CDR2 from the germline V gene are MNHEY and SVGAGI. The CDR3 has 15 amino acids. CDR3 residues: CASGVGGDSGNTIYF. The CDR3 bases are TGTGCCAGCGGCGTCGGGGGTGACTCTGGAAACACCATATATTTT.

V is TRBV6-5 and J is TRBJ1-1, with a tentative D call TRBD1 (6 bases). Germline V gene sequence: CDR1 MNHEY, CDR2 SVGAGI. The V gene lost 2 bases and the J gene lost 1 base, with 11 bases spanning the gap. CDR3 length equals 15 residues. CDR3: CASSYRGGANTEAFF. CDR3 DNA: TGTGCCAGCAGTTACCGAGGGGGGGCGAACACTGAAGCTTTCTTT.

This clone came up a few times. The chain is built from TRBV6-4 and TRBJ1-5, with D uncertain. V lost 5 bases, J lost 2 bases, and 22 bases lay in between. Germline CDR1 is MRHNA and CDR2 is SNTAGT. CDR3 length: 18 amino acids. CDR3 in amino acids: CASSPYLIHGTGNQPQHF. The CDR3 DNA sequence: TGTGCCAGCAGTCCATACCTTATTCATGGAACCGGCAATCAGCCCCAGCATTTT.

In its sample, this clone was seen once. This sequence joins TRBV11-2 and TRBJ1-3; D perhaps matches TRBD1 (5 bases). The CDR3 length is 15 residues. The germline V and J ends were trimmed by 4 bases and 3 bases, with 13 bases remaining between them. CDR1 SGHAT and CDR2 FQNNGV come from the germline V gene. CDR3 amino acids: CASSSTRGRGNTIYF. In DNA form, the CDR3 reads TGTGCCAGCAGCTCAACGAGGGGCCGTGGAAACACCATATATTTT.

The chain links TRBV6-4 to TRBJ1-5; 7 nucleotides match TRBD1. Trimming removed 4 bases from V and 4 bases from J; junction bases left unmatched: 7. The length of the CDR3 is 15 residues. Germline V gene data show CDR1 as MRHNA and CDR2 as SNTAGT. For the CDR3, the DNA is TGTGCCAGCAGTGGCAACAGGGGTGGTAATCAGCCCCAGCATTTT. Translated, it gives CASSGNRGGNQPQHF.

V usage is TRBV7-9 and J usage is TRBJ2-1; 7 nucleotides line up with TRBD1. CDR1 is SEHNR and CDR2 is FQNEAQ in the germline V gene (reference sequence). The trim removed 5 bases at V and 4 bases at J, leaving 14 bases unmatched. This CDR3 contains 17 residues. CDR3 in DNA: TGTGCCAGCAGCCTCGTACCGGGACAGAGGGTTTACAATGAGCAGTTCTTC. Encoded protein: CASSLVPGQRVYNEQFF.

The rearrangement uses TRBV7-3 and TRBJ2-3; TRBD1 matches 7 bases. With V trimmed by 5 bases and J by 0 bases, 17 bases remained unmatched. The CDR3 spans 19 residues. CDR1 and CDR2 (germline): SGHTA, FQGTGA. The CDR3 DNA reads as TGTGCCAGCAGCCGCGAGCTATTCACGACAGGGCTCAGCACAGATACGCAGTATTTT. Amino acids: CASSRELFTTGLSTDTQYF.

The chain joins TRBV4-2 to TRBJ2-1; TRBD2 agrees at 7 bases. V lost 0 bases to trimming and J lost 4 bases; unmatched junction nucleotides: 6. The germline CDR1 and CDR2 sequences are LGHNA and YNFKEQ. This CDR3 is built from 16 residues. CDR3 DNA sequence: TGTGCCAGCAGCCAAGAATGGGGGGAGGGTTACAATGAGCAGTTCTTC. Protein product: CASSQEWGEGYNEQFF.

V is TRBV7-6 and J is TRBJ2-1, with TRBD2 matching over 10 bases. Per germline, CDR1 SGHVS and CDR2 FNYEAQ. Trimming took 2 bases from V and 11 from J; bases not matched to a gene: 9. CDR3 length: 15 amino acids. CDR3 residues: CASSLTAGGPGKQFF. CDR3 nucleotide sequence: TGTGCCAGCAGCTTAACAGCGGGAGGGCCGGGGAAGCAGTTCTTC.

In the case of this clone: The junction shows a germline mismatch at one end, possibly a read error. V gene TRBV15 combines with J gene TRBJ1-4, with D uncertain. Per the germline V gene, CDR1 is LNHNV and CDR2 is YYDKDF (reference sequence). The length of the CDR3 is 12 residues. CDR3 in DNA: TGTGCCACCACCAGACCTAATGAAAAACTGTTTTTT. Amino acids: CATTRPNEKLFF.

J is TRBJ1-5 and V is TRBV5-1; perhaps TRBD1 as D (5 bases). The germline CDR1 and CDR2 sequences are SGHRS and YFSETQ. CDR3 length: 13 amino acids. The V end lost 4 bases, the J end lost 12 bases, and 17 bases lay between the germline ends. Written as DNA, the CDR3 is TGCGCCAGCAGCCCCGGGGACGGCAGTTTCCAGCATTTT. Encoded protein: CASSPGDGSFQHF.

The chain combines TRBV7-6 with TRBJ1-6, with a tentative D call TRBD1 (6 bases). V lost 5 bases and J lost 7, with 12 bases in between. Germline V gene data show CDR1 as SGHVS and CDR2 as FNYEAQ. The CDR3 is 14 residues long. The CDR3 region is CASSGGAQNSPLHF. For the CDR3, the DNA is TGTGCCAGCAGCGGGGGGGCGCAGAATTCACCCCTCCACTTT. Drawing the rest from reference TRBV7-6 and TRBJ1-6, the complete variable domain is GAGVSQSPRYKVTKRGQDVALRCDPISGHVSLYWYRQALGQGPEFLTYFNYEAQQDKSGLPNDRFSAERPEGSISTLTIQRTEQRDSAMYRCASSGGAQNSPLHFGNGTRLTVT.

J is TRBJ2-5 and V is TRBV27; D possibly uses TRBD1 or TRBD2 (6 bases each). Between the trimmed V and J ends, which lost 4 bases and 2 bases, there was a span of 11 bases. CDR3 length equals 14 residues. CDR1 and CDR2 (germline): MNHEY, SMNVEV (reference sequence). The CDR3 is CASSSGDMQETQYF. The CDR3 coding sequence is TGTGCCAGCAGTTCGGGGGACATGCAAGAGACCCAGTACTTC.

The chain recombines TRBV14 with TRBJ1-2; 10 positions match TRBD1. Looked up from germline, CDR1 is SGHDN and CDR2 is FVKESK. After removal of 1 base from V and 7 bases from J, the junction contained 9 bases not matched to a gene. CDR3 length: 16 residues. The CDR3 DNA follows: TGTGCCAGCAGCCAAGTTTTCGGGACAGGGGTTGGTGGCTACACCTTC. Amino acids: CASSQVFGTGVGGYTF.

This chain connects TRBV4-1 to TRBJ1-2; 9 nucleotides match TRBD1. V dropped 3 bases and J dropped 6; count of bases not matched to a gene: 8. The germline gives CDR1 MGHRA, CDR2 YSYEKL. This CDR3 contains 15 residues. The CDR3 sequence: CASSQHPGQGDGYTF. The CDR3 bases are TGCGCCAGCAGCCAGCACCCGGGACAGGGAGATGGCTACACCTTC.

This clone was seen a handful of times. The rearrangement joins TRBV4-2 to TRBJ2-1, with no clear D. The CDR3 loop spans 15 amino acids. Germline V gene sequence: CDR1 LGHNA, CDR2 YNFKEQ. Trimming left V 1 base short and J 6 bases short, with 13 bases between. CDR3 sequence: CASSQALFSSNEQFF. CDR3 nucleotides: TGTGCCAGCAGCCAAGCCCTCTTTAGCTCCAATGAGCAGTTCTTC.

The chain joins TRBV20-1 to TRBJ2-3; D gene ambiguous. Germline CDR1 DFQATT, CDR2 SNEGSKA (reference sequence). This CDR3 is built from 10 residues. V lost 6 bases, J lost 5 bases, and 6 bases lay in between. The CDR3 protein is CSAERDTQYF. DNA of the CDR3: TGCAGTGCCGAACGAGATACGCAGTATTTT.

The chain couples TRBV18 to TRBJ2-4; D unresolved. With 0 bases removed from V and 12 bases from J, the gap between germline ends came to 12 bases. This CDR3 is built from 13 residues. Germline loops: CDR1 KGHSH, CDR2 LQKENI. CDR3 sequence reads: CASSPPQAPSQYF. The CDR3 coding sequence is TGTGCCAGCTCACCACCGCAGGCCCCCTCTCAGTACTTC.

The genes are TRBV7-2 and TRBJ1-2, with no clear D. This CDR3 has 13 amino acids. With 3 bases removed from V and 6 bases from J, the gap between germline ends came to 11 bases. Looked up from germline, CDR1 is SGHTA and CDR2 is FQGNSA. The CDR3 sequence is CASSFRPGNGYTF. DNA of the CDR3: TGTGCCAGCAGCTTTCGACCGGGGAATGGCTACACCTTC.

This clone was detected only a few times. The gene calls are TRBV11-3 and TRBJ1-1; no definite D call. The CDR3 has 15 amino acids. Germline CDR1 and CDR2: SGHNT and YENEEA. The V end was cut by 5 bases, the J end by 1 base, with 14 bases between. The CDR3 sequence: CASSLGGRSNTEAFF. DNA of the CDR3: TGTGCCAGCAGCCTAGGTGGACGGTCGAACACTGAAGCTTTCTTT. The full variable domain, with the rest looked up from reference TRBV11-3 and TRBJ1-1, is EAGVVQSPRYKIIEKKQPVAFWCNPISGHNTLYWYLQNLGQGPELLIRYENEEAVDDSQLPKDRFSAERLKGVDSTLKIQPAELGDSAVYLCASSLGGRSNTEAFFGQGTRLTVV.

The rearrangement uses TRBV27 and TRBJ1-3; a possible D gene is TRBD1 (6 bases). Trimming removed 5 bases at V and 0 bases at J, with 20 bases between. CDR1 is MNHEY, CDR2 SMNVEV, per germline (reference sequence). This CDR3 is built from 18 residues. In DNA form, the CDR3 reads TGTGCCAGCAGTCCATATGCCCCACAGGGAAGCTCTGGAAACACCATATATTTT. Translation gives CASSPYAPQGSSGNTIYF.

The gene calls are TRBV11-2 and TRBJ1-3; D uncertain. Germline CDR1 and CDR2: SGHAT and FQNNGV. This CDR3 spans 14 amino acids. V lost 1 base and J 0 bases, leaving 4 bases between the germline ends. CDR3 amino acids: CASSLALSGNTIYF. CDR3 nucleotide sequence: TGTGCCAGCAGCTTAGCACTCTCTGGAAACACCATATATTTT.

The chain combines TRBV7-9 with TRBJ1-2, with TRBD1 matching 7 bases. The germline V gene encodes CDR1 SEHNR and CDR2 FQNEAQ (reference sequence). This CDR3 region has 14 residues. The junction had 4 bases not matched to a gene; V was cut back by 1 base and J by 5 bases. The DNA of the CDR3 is TGTGCCAGCAGCTTAGGGGACAGTTATTATGGCTACACCTTC. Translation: CASSLGDSYYGYTF.

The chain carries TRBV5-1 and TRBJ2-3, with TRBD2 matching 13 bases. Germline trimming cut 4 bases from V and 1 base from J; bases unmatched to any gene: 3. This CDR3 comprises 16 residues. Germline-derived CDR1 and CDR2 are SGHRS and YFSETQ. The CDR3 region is CASSLGLAGRTDTQYF. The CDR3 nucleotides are TGCGCCAGCAGCCTGGGACTAGCGGGGCGCACAGATACGCAGTATTTT. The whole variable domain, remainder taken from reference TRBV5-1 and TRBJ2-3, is KAGVTQTPRYLIKTRGQQVTLSCSPISGHRSVSWYQQTPGQGLQFLFEYFSETQRNKGNFPGRFSGRQFSNSRSEMNVSTLELGDSALYLCASSLGLAGRTDTQYFGPGTRLTVL.

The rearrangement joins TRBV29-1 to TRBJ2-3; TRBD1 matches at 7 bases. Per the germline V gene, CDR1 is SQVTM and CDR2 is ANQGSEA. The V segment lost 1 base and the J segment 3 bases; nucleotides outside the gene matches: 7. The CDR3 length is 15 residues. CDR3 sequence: CSVEVTGLKTDTQYF. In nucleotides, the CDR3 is TGCAGCGTTGAAGTGACAGGGTTAAAGACAGATACGCAGTATTTT.

The CDR3 DNA reads TGTGCCAGAAGCTTGTCCCCGACCGGGACGAAGTATAGCAATCAGCCCCAGCATTTT. As protein: CARSLSPTGTKYSNQPQHF. This rearrangement joins TRBV5-3 to TRBJ1-5, with a tentative D call TRBD1 (5 bases). TRBV5-3 is an ORF for which the function is uncertain. The length of the CDR3 is 19 residues. The V gene lost 1 base and the J gene lost 0 bases, with 20 bases spanning the gap.

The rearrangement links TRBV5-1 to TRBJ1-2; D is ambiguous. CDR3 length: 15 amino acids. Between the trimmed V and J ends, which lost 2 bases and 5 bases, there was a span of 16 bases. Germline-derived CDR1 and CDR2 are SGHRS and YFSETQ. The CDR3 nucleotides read TGCGCCAGCAGCTTCAGTGTGGAGGGTACATATGGCTACACCTTC. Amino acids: CASSFSVEGTYGYTF.

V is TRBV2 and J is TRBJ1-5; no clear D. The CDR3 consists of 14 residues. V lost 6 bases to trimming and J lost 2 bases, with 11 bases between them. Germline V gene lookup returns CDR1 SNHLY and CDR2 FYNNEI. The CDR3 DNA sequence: TGTGCCAGCAGCGGGATAGTAGGCAATCAGCCCCAGCATTTT. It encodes CASSGIVGNQPQHF.

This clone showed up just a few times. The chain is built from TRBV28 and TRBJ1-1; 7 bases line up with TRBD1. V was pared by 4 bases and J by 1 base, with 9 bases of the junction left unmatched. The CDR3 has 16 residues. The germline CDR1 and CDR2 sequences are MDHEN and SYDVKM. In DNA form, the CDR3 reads TGTGCCAGCAGTTCAGTACAGGGGCTAGGGAACACTGAAGCTTTCTTT. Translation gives CASSSVQGLGNTEAFF.